This T cell receptor beta chain comes out of a study of chronic HIV infection and antiretroviral therapy. Trimming took 4 bases from V and 8 from J; bases not matched to a gene: 8. Germline V gene sequence: CDR1 MRHNA, CDR2 SNTAGT. CDR3 length: 15 residues. TCRdb reanalysed the 5' RACE reads using MiXCR and keeps one entry per CDR3 protein. In the table there are about 48,000 distinct CDR3 sequences, approximately 19% of which are singletons. The table lists this clonotype with a few counts. The receptor was isolated from an adult who had HIV and had not received antiretroviral therapy, or was an uninfected healthy control (not recorded which). The source material was peripheral blood. This chain links TRBV6-4 with TRBJ2-1; TRBD2 matches 10 bases. CDR3 sequence: CASSVSSGSVDEQFF. The CDR3 DNA is TGTGCCAGCAGTGTATCTAGCGGGAGCGTAGATGAGCAGTTCTTC.